The 10 T cell receptor beta chains below were found in one sample sequenced in a study of T cells in Graves' hyperthyroidism and ophthalmopathy. RNA transcripts yielded amplified TCR beta CDR3 regions. During a first-round RT-PCR of the TCR CDR3, the HTBI primer set was used. TCRdb called the multiplex PCR reads again in MiXCR, with one record for every CDR3 protein. The table records 350,000 to 450,000 distinct CDR3 sequences, more than 11% of them present only once. The sequenced sample consisted of blood. Receptors originate from an older woman with Graves' hyperthyroidism.

This clonotype was seen ten or more times. The chain uses TRBV9 and TRBJ2-7, with D perhaps matching TRBD1 (5 bases). The germline gives CDR1 SGDLS, CDR2 YYNGEE. The CDR3 has 14 amino acids. Deletions cut 0 bases from V and 5 bases from J, with 12 bases between. The CDR3 sequence is CASSVGAPGNEQYF. CDR3 sequence (DNA): TGTGCCAGCAGCGTAGGGGCCCCAGGGAACGAGCAGTACTTC.

This clonotype was seen at least ten times. This chain joins TRBV7-3 and TRBJ2-3, with 8 bases lining up with TRBD2. The CDR3 has 19 residues. Germline V gives CDR1 SGHTA, CDR2 FQGTGA. The ends lost 6 bases at V and 0 bases at J; junction bases unmatched: 17. The CDR3 nucleotides are TGTGCCAGCAGGGAGTTAACCGGAACTAGCGGCACTAGCACAGATACGCAGTATTTT. This sequence encodes CASRELTGTSGTSTDTQYF. Drawing the rest from reference TRBV7-3 and TRBJ2-3, the complete variable domain is GAGVSQTPSNKVTEKGKYVELRCDPISGHTALYWYRQSLGQGPEFLIYFQGTGAADDSGLPNDRFFAVRPEGSVSTLKIQRTERGDSAVYLCASRELTGTSGTSTDTQYFGPGTRLTVL.

The chain combines TRBV12-3 or TRBV12-4 with TRBJ1-2; 7 bases fit TRBD1. J gave up 2 bases and V 7 bases, and 4 bases lay outside the gene matches. This CDR3 is built from 13 residues. CDR3 region: CASTPTGNYGYTF. The CDR3 coding sequence is TGTGCCAGCACCCCGACAGGGAACTATGGCTACACCTTC.

This clonotype was found many times. The V and J genes are TRBV12-3 or TRBV12-4 and TRBJ2-1; 8 bases are a match to TRBD1. CDR3 length equals 14 residues. V was clipped by 5 bases and J by 5 bases; unmatched bases: 5. CDR3 sequence: CASSPPTGDNEQFF. CDR3 sequence (DNA): TGTGCCAGCAGTCCCCCGACAGGGGACAATGAGCAGTTCTTC.

This clonotype was seen at least ten times. The chain couples TRBV18 to TRBJ2-7, with 8 bases that match TRBD1. This CDR3 spans 13 amino acids. CDR1 is KGHSH, CDR2 LQKENI, per germline. V was pared by 5 bases and J by 3 bases, with 3 bases of the junction left unmatched. Written as DNA, the CDR3 is TGTGCCAGCTCAGAAGGACAGGGCTACGAGCAGTACTTC. This encodes CASSEGQGYEQYF.

This clonotype appeared a few times. This rearrangement joins TRBV6-1 to TRBJ1-3; maybe TRBD1 (5 bases). The CDR3 is 15 residues long. Germline CDR1 is MNHNS and CDR2 is SASEGT. V lost 7 bases and J 0 bases, leaving 13 bases between the germline ends. CDR3 sequence: CASTGGVYSGNTIYF. CDR3 nucleotides: TGTGCCAGCACCGGAGGGGTTTACTCTGGAAACACCATATATTTT.

This clonotype was seen repeatedly, ten times or more. The genes are TRBV18 and TRBJ1-2, with D unresolved. Germline V gene data show CDR1 as KGHSH and CDR2 as LQKENI. The CDR3 is 14 amino acids. Trimming took 9 bases from V and 4 from J, leaving 18 bases between them. The CDR3 protein is CASRKPGQTYGYTF. The CDR3 region has the DNA TGTGCCAGTAGAAAACCGGGCCAGACCTATGGCTACACCTTC.

This clonotype was detected ten times or more. V and J are TRBV2 and TRBJ2-1; no definite D call. This CDR3 contains 13 residues. Germline assignment: CDR1 SNHLY and CDR2 FYNNEI. Trimming stripped 6 bases from V and 0 bases from J, with 6 bases between. The CDR3 coding sequence is TGTGCCAGCAGACGGGCCTCCTACAATGAGCAGTTCTTC. This encodes CASRRASYNEQFF.

This clonotype came up many times. J is TRBJ1-2 and V is TRBV10-3; 9 bases align to TRBD1. Germline V lookup: CDR1 ENHRY, CDR2 SYGVKD. CDR3 length equals 13 residues. V was pared by 4 bases and J by 8 bases, with 5 bases of the junction left unmatched. CDR3 sequence: CAISGGQGDGYTF. In nucleotides, the CDR3 is TGTGCCATCAGTGGGGGACAGGGAGACGGCTACACCTTC.

The gene calls are TRBV3-1 and TRBJ1-1; 8 nucleotides align to TRBD1. Germline-derived CDR1 and CDR2 are LGHDT and YNNKEL (reference sequence). The CDR3 is made up of 16 amino acids. The V gene end was trimmed by 4 bases and the J gene end by 2 bases; junction bases not matched to a gene: 9. In DNA form, the CDR3 reads TGTGCCAGCAGCCGCACAGGGGGGGGTGTTAACACTGAAGCTTTCTTT. Translation gives CASSRTGGGVNTEAFF.